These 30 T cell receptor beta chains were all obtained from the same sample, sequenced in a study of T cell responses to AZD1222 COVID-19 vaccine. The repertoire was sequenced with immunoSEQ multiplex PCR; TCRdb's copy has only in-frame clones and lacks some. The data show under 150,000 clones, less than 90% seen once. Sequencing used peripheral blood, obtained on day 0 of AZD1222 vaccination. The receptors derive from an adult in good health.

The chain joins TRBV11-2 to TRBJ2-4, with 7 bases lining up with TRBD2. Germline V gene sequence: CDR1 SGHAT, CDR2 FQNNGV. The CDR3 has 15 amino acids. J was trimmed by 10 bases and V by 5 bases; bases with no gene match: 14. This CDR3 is CASSVRGTISAIQYF. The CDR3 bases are TGTGCCAGCAGCGTTAGAGGGACTATATCCGCTATTCAGTACTTC.

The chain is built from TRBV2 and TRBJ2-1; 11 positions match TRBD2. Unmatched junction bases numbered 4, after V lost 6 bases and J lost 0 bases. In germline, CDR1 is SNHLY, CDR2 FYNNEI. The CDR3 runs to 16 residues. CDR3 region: CASRGLAASSYNEQFF. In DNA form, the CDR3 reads TGTGCCAGCAGGGGACTAGCGGCAAGCTCCTACAATGAGCAGTTCTTC.

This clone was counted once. The DNA for the CDR3 is TGTGCCAGCAACGACACACCTAACTATGGCTACACCTTC. Its translation is CASNDTPNYGYTF. The rearrangement joins TRBV2 to TRBJ1-2; D is undetermined. CDR1 SNHLY and CDR2 FYNNEI come from the germline V gene. The V end was cut by 7 bases, the J end by 0 bases, with 9 bases between. The CDR3 length is 13 residues.

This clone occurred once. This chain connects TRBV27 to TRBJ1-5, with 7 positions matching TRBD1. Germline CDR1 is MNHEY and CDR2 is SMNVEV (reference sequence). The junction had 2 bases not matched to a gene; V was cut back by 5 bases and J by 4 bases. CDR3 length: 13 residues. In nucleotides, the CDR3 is TGTGCCAGCAGTGGGACAGCAAATCAGCCCCAGCATTTT. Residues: CASSGTANQPQHF.

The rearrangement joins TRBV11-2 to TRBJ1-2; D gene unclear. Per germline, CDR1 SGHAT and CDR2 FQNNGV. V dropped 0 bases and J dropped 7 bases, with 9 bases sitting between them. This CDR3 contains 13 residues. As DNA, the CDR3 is TGTGCCAGCAGCTTAGATACGAAGGCTGGCTACACCTTC. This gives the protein CASSLDTKAGYTF.

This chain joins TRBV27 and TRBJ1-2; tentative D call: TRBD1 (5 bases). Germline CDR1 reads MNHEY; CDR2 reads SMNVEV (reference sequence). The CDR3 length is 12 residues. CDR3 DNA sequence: TGTGCTTCAGGGCAGGGTTTCAGTGGCTACACCTTC. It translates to CASGQGFSGYTF.

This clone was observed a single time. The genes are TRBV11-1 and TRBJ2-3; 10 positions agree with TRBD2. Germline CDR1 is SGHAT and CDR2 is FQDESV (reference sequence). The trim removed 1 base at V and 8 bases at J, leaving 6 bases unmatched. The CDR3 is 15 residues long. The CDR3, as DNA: TGTGCCAGCAGCTTAGACCTAGCGGGAGTCGGTACGCAGTATTTT. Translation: CASSLDLAGVGTQYF.

CDR3 nucleotide sequence: TGCGCCAGCAGTGACAGGGGAACCACAGATACGCAGTATTTT. This codes for CASSDRGTTDTQYF. The chain combines TRBV4-1 with TRBJ2-3; 8 bases match TRBD1. The CDR3 consists of 14 residues. The J segment lost 2 bases and the V segment lost 6 bases, leaving 4 bases of the junction unmatched. Germline V CDR1 and CDR2: MGHRA, YSYEKL.

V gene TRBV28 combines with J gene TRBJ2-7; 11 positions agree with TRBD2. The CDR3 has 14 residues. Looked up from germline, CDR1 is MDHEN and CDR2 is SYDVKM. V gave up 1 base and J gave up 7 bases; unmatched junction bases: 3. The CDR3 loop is CASSLYSGRGEQYF. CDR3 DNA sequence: TGTGCCAGCAGTTTATATAGCGGGAGGGGGGAGCAGTACTTC.

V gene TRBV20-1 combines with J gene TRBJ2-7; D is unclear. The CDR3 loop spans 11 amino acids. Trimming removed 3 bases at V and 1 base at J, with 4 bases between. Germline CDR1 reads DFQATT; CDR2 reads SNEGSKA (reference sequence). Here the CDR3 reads CSASWSYEQYF. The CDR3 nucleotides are TGCAGTGCTAGTTGGTCCTACGAGCAGTACTTC.

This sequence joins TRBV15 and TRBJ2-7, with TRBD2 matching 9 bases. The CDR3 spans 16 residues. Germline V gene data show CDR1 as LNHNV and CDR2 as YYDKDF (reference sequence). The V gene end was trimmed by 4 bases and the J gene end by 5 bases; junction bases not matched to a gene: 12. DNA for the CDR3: TGTGCCACCAGCAAGGGGGGCGGGAGGGCCGAGCACGAGCAGTACTTC. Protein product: CATSKGGGRAEHEQYF.

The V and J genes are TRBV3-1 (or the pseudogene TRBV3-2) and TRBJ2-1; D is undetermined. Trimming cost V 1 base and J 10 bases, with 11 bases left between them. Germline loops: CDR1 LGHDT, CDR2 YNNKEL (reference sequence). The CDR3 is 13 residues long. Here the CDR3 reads CASSQATTWEQFF. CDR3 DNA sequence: TGTGCCAGCAGCCAAGCTACGACCTGGGAGCAGTTCTTC.

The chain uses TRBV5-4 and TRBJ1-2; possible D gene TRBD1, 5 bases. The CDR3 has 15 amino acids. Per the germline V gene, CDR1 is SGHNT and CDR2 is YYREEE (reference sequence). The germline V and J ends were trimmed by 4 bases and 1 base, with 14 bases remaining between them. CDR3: CASSVGTVLNYGYTF. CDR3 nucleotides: TGTGCCAGCAGCGTAGGGACGGTCCTTAACTATGGCTACACCTTC.

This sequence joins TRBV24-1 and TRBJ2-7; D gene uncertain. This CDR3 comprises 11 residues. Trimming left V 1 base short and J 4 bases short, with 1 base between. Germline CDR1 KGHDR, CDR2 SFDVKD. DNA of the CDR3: TGTGCCACCAGTGATTTATACGAGCAGTACTTC. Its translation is CATSDLYEQYF.

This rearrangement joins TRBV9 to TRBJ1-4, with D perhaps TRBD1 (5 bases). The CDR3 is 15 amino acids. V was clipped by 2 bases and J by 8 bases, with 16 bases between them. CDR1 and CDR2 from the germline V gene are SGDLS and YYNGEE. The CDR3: CASSVGRELKEKLFF. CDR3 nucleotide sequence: TGTGCCAGCAGCGTCGGCAGGGAGCTGAAGGAAAAACTGTTTTTT.

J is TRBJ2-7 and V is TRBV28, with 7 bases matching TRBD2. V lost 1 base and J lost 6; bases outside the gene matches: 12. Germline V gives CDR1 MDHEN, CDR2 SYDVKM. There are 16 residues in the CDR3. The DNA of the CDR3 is TGTGCCAGCAGTTTATTCAGGTCAGGCGGGAGACTCGAGCAGTACTTC. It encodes CASSLFRSGGRLEQYF.

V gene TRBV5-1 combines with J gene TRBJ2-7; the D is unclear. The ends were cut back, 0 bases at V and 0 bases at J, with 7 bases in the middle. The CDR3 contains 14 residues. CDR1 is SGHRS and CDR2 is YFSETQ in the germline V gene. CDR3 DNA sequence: TGCGCCAGCAGCTTGGGGCTACTCTCCTACGAGCAGTACTTC. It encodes CASSLGLLSYEQYF.

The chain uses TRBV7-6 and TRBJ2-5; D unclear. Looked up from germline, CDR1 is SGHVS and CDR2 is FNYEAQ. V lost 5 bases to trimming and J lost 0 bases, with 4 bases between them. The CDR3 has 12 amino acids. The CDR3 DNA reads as TGTGCCAGCAGCCAGTACCAAGAGACCCAGTACTTC. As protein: CASSQYQETQYF.

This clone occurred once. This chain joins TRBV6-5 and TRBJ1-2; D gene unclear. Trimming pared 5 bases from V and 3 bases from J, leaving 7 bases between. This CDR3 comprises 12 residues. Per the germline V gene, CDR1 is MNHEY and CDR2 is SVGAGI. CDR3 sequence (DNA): TGTGCCAGCAGTCGGCAGGACTATGGCTACACCTTC. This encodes CASSRQDYGYTF.

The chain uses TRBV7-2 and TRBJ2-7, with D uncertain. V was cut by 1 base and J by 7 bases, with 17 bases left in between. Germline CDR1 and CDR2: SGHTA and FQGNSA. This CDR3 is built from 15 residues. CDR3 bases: TGTGCCAGCAGCTTAGACCGGGCCTCTCAAAGAGAGCAGTACTTC. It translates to CASSLDRASQREQYF.

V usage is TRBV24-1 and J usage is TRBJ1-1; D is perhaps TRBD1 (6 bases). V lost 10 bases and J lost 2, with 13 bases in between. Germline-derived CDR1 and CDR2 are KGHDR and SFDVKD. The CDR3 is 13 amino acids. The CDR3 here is CATSGGPNTEAFF. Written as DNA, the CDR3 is TGTGCCACGAGCGGGGGCCCAAACACTGAAGCTTTCTTT.

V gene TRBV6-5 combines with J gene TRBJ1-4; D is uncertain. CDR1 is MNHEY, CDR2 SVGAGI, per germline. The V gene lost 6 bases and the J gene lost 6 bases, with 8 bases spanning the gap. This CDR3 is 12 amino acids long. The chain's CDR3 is CASSLAHEKLFF. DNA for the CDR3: TGTGCCAGCAGCCTCGCTCATGAAAAACTGTTTTTT.

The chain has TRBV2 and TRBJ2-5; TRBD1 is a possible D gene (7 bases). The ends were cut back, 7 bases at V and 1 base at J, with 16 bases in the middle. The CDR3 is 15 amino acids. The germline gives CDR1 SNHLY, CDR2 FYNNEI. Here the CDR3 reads CASTQGGAFQETQYF. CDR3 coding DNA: TGTGCCAGCACCCAGGGGGGCGCCTTCCAAGAGACCCAGTACTTC.

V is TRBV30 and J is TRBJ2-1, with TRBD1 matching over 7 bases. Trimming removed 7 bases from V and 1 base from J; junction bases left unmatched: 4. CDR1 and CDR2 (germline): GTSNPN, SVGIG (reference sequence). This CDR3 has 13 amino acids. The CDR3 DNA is TGTGCCTCGAAGGGGGCGTCCTACAATGAGCAGTTCTTC. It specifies CASKGASYNEQFF.

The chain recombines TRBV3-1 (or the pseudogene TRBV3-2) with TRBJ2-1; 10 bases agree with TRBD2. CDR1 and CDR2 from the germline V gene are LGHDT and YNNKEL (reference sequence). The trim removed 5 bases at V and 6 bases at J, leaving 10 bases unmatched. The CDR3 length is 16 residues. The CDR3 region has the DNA TGTGCCAGCAGCGAGAGCGGGAGGGCTCCTCGCAATGAGCAGTTCTTC. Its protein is CASSESGRAPRNEQFF.

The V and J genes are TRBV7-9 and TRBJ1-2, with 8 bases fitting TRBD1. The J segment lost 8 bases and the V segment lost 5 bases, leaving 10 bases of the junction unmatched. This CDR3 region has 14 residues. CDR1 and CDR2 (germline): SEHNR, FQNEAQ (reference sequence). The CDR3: CASSLGQGLRGYTF. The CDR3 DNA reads TGTGCCAGCAGCCTAGGACAGGGACTTAGAGGCTACACCTTC. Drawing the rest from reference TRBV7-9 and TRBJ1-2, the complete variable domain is DTGVSQNPRHKITKRGQNVTFRCDPISEHNRLYWYRQTLGQGPEFLTYFQNEAQLEKSRLLSDRFSAERPKGSFSTLEIQRTEQGDSAMYLCASSLGQGLRGYTFGSGTRLTVV.

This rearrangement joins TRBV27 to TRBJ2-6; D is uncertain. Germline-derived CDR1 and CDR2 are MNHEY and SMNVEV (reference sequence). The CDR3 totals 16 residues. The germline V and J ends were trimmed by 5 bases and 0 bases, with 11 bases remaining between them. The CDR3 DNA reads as TGTGCCAGCAGTCCCCTCGGTGGCTCTGGGGCCAACGTCCTGACTTTC. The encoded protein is CASSPLGGSGANVLTF.

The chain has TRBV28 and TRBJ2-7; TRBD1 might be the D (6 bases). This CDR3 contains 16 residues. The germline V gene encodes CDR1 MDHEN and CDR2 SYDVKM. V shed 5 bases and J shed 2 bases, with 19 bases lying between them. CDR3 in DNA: TGTGCCAGCAGTCAACCCAGGACAGAGCGAACCTACGAGCAGTACTTC. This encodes CASSQPRTERTYEQYF.

CDR3: CASSLGQGRETQYF. CDR3 nucleotide sequence: TGCGCCAGCAGCTTGGGACAGGGTCGTGAGACCCAGTACTTC. The chain is built from TRBV5-1 and TRBJ2-5; TRBD1 matches 7 bases. Germline CDR1 and CDR2: SGHRS and YFSETQ. With 0 bases clipped from V and 5 bases from J, the junction kept 4 bases outside the gene matches. The CDR3 covers 14 residues.

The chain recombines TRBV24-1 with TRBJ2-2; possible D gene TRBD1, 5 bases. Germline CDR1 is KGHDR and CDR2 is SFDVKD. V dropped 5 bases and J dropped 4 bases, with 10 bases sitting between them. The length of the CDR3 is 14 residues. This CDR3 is CATSGPGFTGELFF. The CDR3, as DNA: TGTGCCACCAGTGGGCCAGGGTTCACCGGGGAGCTGTTTTTT.